This TCR beta chain was captured in a study of blood T cells in healthy people across ages. This clonotype was recorded a few times. Using a J-beta primer mix together with a sample-barcoded 5' primer, a second PCR was run for about 7 to 12 cycles. CDR3-containing paired-end reads numbered at least 2.5 million in each sample. TCRdb reprocessed the 5' RACE reads with MiXCR, giving one entry per CDR3 protein. The sample yields some 730,000 distinct CDR3 sequences, about 20% seen once. This CDR3 spans 15 amino acids. Trimming took 6 bases from V and 8 from J; bases not matched to a gene: 11. In germline, CDR1 is ENHRY, CDR2 SYGVKD.

The receptor was derived from a man in his sixties or seventies in good health. What was sequenced was blood. The rearrangement links TRBV10-3 to TRBJ1-2; 11 bases are a match to TRBD1. The CDR3, as DNA: TGTGCCATCAGCGGACTTGGACAGGGGGCGGTCGGCTACACCTTC. This translates into CAISGLGQGAVGYTF.